The text below deals with one T cell receptor beta chain. Its antigen remains unknown. The data belong to a study of Ad26.COV2.S vaccination and SARS-CoV-2 variants. Sequencing used immunoSEQ multiplex PCR; TCRdb keeps in-frame clones, though not all of them. The repertoire includes around 86,000 clones, approximately 82% of them detected once, and 16% sits in the top ten. Notes on the study in general: Spike-specific TCR breadth was greater in vaccine than placebo recipients. With respect to non-spike TCR breadth, vaccine and placebo recipients were similar.

Germline CDR1 reads SGHTA; CDR2 reads FQGTGA. This CDR3 has 15 amino acids. Deletions cut 0 bases from V and 5 bases from J, with 13 bases between. The specimen was peripheral blood, collected after recovery from COVID-19. This chain joins TRBV7-3 and TRBJ2-5, with D possibly being TRBD2 (6 bases). This sequence originates from a human donor who had recovered from COVID-19. CDR3 coding DNA: TGTGCCAGCAGCTTAACCGGGGGACCGCTGGAGACCCAGTACTTC. This gives the protein CASSLTGGPLETQYF. Full variable domain (missing parts from reference TRBV7-3 and TRBJ2-5): GAGVSQTPSNKVTEKGKYVELRCDPISGHTALYWYRQSLGQGPEFLIYFQGTGAADDSGLPNDRFFAVRPEGSVSTLKIQRTERGDSAVYLCASSLTGGPLETQYFGPGTRLLVL.